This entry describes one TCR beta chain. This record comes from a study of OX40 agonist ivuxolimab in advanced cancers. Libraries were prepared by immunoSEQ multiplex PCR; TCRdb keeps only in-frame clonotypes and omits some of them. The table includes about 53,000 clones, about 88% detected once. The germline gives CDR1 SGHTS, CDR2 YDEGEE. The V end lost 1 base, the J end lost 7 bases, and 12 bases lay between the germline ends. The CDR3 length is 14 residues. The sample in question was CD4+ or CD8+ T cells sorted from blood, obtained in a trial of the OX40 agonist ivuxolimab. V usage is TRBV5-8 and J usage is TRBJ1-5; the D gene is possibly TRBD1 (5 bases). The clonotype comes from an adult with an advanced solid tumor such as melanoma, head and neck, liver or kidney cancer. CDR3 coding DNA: TGTGCCAGCAGCTTGTCGGGGGGAGGGCAGCCCCAGCATTTT. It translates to CASSLSGGGQPQHF.